This is a list of T cell receptor beta chains from one sample in a study of cytomegalovirus exposure and HLA in healthy donors. Produced via immunoSEQ multiplex PCR; TCRdb's table is partial and in-frame only. The sample includes around 60,000 clones, 95% to 97% of them seen just once. The material sequenced was PBMCs. The receptor source for this set is a young woman in good health and CMV-seronegative. The CDR3 runs from the conserved cysteine through the conserved F or W. The D gene is left open where the match is weak. Clone size is not always given. Where it is, it says once, few, many or a class for expanded clones.

size: -; V: TRBV29-1; J: TRBJ2-7; D: -; DNA: TGCAGCGTTGGCCGGGACACAACCTACGAGCAGTACTTC; CDR3: CSVGRDTTYEQYF
size: -; V: TRBV27; J: TRBJ1-2; D: -; DNA: TGTGCCAGCAGTCCGGACAGTGGATACGGCTATGGCTACACCTTC; CDR3: CASSPDSGYGYGYTF
size: once; V: TRBV6-1; J: TRBJ2-2; D: TRBD1; DNA: TGTGCCAGCAGTGAAGCTGATGGGGGTAGACAGGGGGTCGGGGAGCTGTTTTTT; CDR3: CASSEADGGRQGVGELFF
size: -; V: TRBV11-1; J: TRBJ2-7; D: TRBD2; DNA: TGTGCCAGCAGCTTAGAGCCTAGCGGAAACTACGAGCAGTACTTC; CDR3: CASSLEPSGNYEQYF
size: -; V: TRBV10-3; J: TRBJ2-7; D: -; DNA: TGTGCCATCAGTGGGGGCGGACAGTATGGTGGGCCCTACGAGCAGTACTTC; CDR3: CAISGGGQYGGPYEQYF
size: once; V: TRBV7-6; J: TRBJ2-1; D: TRBD2; DNA: TGTGGCAGCAGCCCCGGACTAGCGGGGTACAATGAGCAGTTCTTC; CDR3: CGSSPGLAGYNEQFF
size: -; V: TRBV7-7; J: TRBJ2-5; D: -; DNA: TGTGCTAGCAGCTTAGTTCAGGGAGAGACCCAGTACTTC; CDR3: CASSLVQGETQYF
size: -; V: TRBV28; J: TRBJ1-1; D: -; DNA: TGTGCCAGCAGTTTATTGTATCCGGGGAACACTGAAGCTTTCTTT; CDR3: CASSLLYPGNTEAFF
size: -; V: TRBV27; J: TRBJ2-3; D: TRBD2; DNA: TGTGCCAGCTCCCCGGGCCCCCTAGCGGCGCAGTATTTT; CDR3: CASSPGPLAAQYF
size: once; V: TRBV18; J: TRBJ1-1; D: TRBD1; DNA: TGTGCCAGCTCACCAACGGGACAGCAGAACACTGAAGCTTTCTTT; CDR3: CASSPTGQQNTEAFF
size: -; V: TRBV28; J: TRBJ2-5; D: TRBD2; DNA: TGTGCCAGCAGTTTACGTGGGTTAGCGGGGTTCCAAGAGACCCAGTACTTC; CDR3: CASSLRGLAGFQETQYF
size: -; V: TRBV30; J: TRBJ1-1; D: -; DNA: TGTGCCTGGAACCGCCCGGAGGGATACACTGAAGCTTTCTTT; CDR3: CAWNRPEGYTEAFF
size: -; V: TRBV2; J: TRBJ2-1; D: TRBD2; DNA: TGTGCCAGCAGTGAATACGGGCCGGCGGGAGAAGGGCGGTTCTTC; CDR3: CASSEYGPAGEGRFF
size: once; V: TRBV18; J: TRBJ2-3; D: TRBD1; DNA: TGTGCCAGCGGGGGACAGAGGAACACAGATACGCAGTATTTT; CDR3: CASGGQRNTDTQYF
size: -; V: TRBV28; J: TRBJ2-1; D: -; DNA: TGTGCCAGCAGTGGGGGCCAGGCCAGCTCCTACAATGAGCAGTTCTTC; CDR3: CASSGGQASSYNEQFF
size: -; V: TRBV11-2; J: TRBJ2-5; D: TRBD2; DNA: TGTGCCAGCAGCTTAATGGGACTAGCGGTGGGGGAGACCCAGTACTTC; CDR3: CASSLMGLAVGETQYF
size: -; V: TRBV7-2; J: TRBJ2-3; D: TRBD2; DNA: TGTGCCAGCAGCTTAAAGGGACTAGCGGGGAGGCGCGGCACAGATACGCAGTATTTT; CDR3: CASSLKGLAGRRGTDTQYF
size: -; V: TRBV9; J: TRBJ1-2; D: -; DNA: TGTGCCAGCAGCCCCCGTCCCACGGGAGGTGGCTACACCTTC; CDR3: CASSPRPTGGGYTF
size: once; V: TRBV15; J: TRBJ2-7; D: -; DNA: TGTGCCACCAGCATAGGGGTCGATAGGATAGGCGAGCAGTACTTC; CDR3: CATSIGVDRIGEQYF
size: once; V: TRBV7-2; J: TRBJ1-4; D: -; DNA: TGTGCCAGCAGCCAGGGGTCAGGTGGGCAAAAACTGTTTTTT; CDR3: CASSQGSGGQKLFF
size: once; V: TRBV9; J: TRBJ2-1; D: TRBD2; DNA: TGTGCCAGCAGCGTAGGGTGGCGGGGGGGGTACAATGAGCAGTTCTTC; CDR3: CASSVGWRGGYNEQFF
size: -; V: TRBV7-3; J: TRBJ1-3; D: TRBD1; DNA: TGTGCCTGCGGGACAGGGGCTTTCCCTGGAAACACCATATATTTT; CDR3: CACGTGAFPGNTIYF
size: once; V: TRBV10-3; J: TRBJ2-6; D: -; DNA: TGTGCCATCAGTGGGTGGCTTGCTGGGGCCAACGTCCTGACTTTC; CDR3: CAISGWLAGANVLTF
size: -; V: TRBV27; J: TRBJ1-2; D: -; DNA: TGTGCCAGCAGTTCGTCCCCTTCGGGGAGAAGTAACTATGGCTACACCTTC; CDR3: CASSSSPSGRSNYGYTF
size: -; V: TRBV27; J: TRBJ2-7; D: TRBD1; DNA: TGTGCCAGCAGTTTAGGCGGGACAGGGGGCCTCTACGAGCAGTACTTC; CDR3: CASSLGGTGGLYEQYF
size: -; V: TRBV15; J: TRBJ2-7; D: TRBD1; DNA: TGTGCCACCAGCATCCGACAGGGGGTCTACGAGCAGTACTTC; CDR3: CATSIRQGVYEQYF
size: -; V: TRBV7-2; J: TRBJ2-1; D: TRBD2; DNA: TGTGCCAGCAGCACAAACCAGAGACTAGCGCAATACAATGAGCAGTTCTTC; CDR3: CASSTNQRLAQYNEQFF
size: -; V: TRBV4-3; J: TRBJ1-4; D: TRBD1; DNA: TGCGCCAGCAGCCAAGATGGGGCAGGGGGCTGGCTAGGTGAAAAACTGTTTTTT; CDR3: CASSQDGAGGWLGEKLFF
size: -; V: TRBV25-1; J: TRBJ1-2; D: TRBD1; DNA: TGTGCCAGCAGTACACCCGCCGGGGCAGGGGGCACCTTC; CDR3: CASSTPAGAGGTF
size: -; V: TRBV4-3; J: TRBJ1-2; D: TRBD1; DNA: TGCGCCAGCAGCCCCGTTAAGGAGGGGGCGGGTGGCTACACCTTC; CDR3: CASSPVKEGAGGYTF
size: -; V: TRBV28; J: TRBJ2-7; D: TRBD2; DNA: TGTGCCAGCGGGGTAGCGGGAGGTAGCGACGAGCAGTACTTC; CDR3: CASGVAGGSDEQYF
size: once; V: TRBV18; J: TRBJ1-1; D: TRBD1; DNA: TGTGCCAGCTCACCCCAGGGGGGCACTGAAGCTTTCTTT; CDR3: CASSPQGGTEAFF
size: -; V: TRBV2; J: TRBJ2-5; D: TRBD2; DNA: TGTGCCAGCAGCGGACTAGCGGGGGGCGGGGAGACCCAGTACTTC; CDR3: CASSGLAGGGETQYF
size: -; V: TRBV19; J: TRBJ2-1; D: TRBD2; DNA: TGTGCCACCTCCTGGGGACTAGCGGGAGAGGATGAGCAGTTCTTC; CDR3: CATSWGLAGEDEQFF
size: -; V: TRBV28; J: TRBJ1-4; D: TRBD1; DNA: TGTGCCAGCAGTTTAGGGACAGGCGGGACTAATGAAAAACTGTTTTTT; CDR3: CASSLGTGGTNEKLFF
size: -; V: TRBV19; J: TRBJ2-3; D: TRBD2; DNA: TGTGCCAGTAGTGCTAGCGGGAGTTGGGCAGATACGCAGTATTTT; CDR3: CASSASGSWADTQYF
size: -; V: TRBV10-3; J: TRBJ2-3; D: TRBD2; DNA: TGTGCCATCAGTCTTCTAGCGGGGGGCCCTAGCACAGATACGCAGTATTTT; CDR3: CAISLLAGGPSTDTQYF
size: -; V: TRBV28; J: TRBJ2-7; D: TRBD1; DNA: TGTGCCAGTCAACCGGGACAGGGGGCCCATAGGGAGTACTTC; CDR3: CASQPGQGAHREYF
size: -; V: TRBV5-6; J: TRBJ2-1; D: TRBD2; DNA: TGTGCCAGCAAGGCCAAGGCGGGGGATGAGCAGTTCTTC; CDR3: CASKAKAGDEQFF
size: -; V: TRBV29-1; J: TRBJ2-5; D: -; DNA: TGCAGCGTTGCAACGCCTCCGGGGACCCAGTACTTC; CDR3: CSVATPPGTQYF
size: -; V: TRBV15; J: TRBJ2-7; D: TRBD1; DNA: TGTGCCACCAGCAGAGGCGTGGGTCAGGGGGCCCTCGAGCAGTACTTC; CDR3: CATSRGVGQGALEQYF
size: once; V: TRBV7-9; J: TRBJ2-1; D: -; DNA: TGTGCCAGCAGCCGACGCGGTGACTTATCCTACAATGAGCAGTTCTTC; CDR3: CASSRRGDLSYNEQFF
size: -; V: TRBV28; J: TRBJ1-1; D: -; DNA: TGTGCCAGCAGTTTTCGGGGGGCGCGTGCTGAAGCTTTCTTT; CDR3: CASSFRGARAEAFF
size: -; V: TRBV9; J: TRBJ2-2; D: -; DNA: TGTGCCAGCAGCGTACGGCCCCAGGGGGGCGGGGTCAGTGGCGGGGAGCTGTTTTTT; CDR3: CASSVRPQGGGVSGGELFF
size: -; V: TRBV6-5; J: TRBJ1-1; D: -; DNA: TGTGCCAGTGAGGGTTTGGGGAACACTGAAGCTTTCTTT; CDR3: CASEGLGNTEAFF
size: -; V: TRBV19; J: TRBJ1-2; D: -; DNA: TGTGCCAGTAGGAGACAGAACATAAACTATGGCTACACCTTC; CDR3: CASRRQNINYGYTF
size: -; V: TRBV4-3; J: TRBJ1-5; D: TRBD1; DNA: TGCGCCAGCAGCCAAGATCTGGCGACAGGGGGGGATCAGCCCCAGCATTTT; CDR3: CASSQDLATGGDQPQHF
size: -; V: TRBV29-1; J: TRBJ1-2; D: -; DNA: TGCAGCGTCCAAAGGGATGACAGTGGCTACACCTTC; CDR3: CSVQRDDSGYTF
size: -; V: TRBV4-2; J: TRBJ2-7; D: -; DNA: TGTGCCAGCAGCCGGCCCGAGGGAGGCAACGAGCAGTACTTC; CDR3: CASSRPEGGNEQYF
size: -; V: TRBV27; J: TRBJ1-5; D: TRBD1; DNA: TGTGCCAGCAGTCCTCGGACAGGGCCAAGGTCGGATCAGCCCCAGCATTTT; CDR3: CASSPRTGPRSDQPQHF
size: -; V: TRBV6-6; J: TRBJ2-3; D: -; DNA: TGTGCCAGCAGATCAGGGGGCACAGATACGCAGTATTTT; CDR3: CASRSGGTDTQYF
size: once; V: TRBV28; J: TRBJ1-5; D: -; DNA: TGTGCCAGCAGTTTGGGATGGGGCAGGTCCACCCCCCGTCAGCCCCAGCATTTT; CDR3: CASSLGWGRSTPRQPQHF
size: -; V: TRBV19; J: TRBJ2-7; D: TRBD2; DNA: TGTGCCAGTAGTACACTAGCGGGAGTGTACGAGCAGTACTTC; CDR3: CASSTLAGVYEQYF
size: -; V: TRBV16; J: TRBJ2-1; D: -; DNA: TGTGCCAGCAGCCAATCGGTCCGGACAGTGAGCTCCTACAATGAGCAGTTCTTC; CDR3: CASSQSVRTVSSYNEQFF
size: -; V: TRBV18; J: TRBJ2-1; D: TRBD2; DNA: TGTGCCAGCTCGACCGGGCTAGCGGGACTCAATGAGCAGTTCTTC; CDR3: CASSTGLAGLNEQFF
size: -; V: TRBV15; J: TRBJ2-3; D: -; DNA: TGTGCCACCAGCAGAGATTACTTCTACACAGATACGCAGTATTTT; CDR3: CATSRDYFYTDTQYF
size: -; V: TRBV19; J: TRBJ2-1; D: -; DNA: TGTGCCAGTAGTGCCTTAAACAGGGTCGATGAGCAGTTCTTC; CDR3: CASSALNRVDEQFF
size: -; V: TRBV6-1; J: TRBJ1-2; D: -; DNA: TGTGCCAGCAGTGAAGGCAGGGTTCGCTATGGCTACACCTTC; CDR3: CASSEGRVRYGYTF
size: once; V: TRBV5-1; J: TRBJ2-6; D: -; DNA: TGCGCCAGCAGCTCGACACCCCACTCTGGGGCCAACGTCCTGACTTTC; CDR3: CASSSTPHSGANVLTF
size: -; V: TRBV4-1; J: TRBJ2-6; D: TRBD1; DNA: TGCGCCAGCAGCCAAGATGGGGCAGGGGGCATCAAACTCGGGGCCAACGTCCTGACTTTC; CDR3: CASSQDGAGGIKLGANVLTF